The entry that follows covers one T cell receptor (beta chain) sequence. What it binds is not known. Sequenced by immunoSEQ multiplex PCR; TCRdb stores in-frame clones only, minus some. Of 50,000 to 60,000 clones listed, roughly three quarters are singletons. This entry comes from a study of OX40 agonist ivuxolimab in advanced cancers. Study-wide context: With a range of roughly 20 to 85, age averaged approximately 64 years, and 75% to 90% were male. Study findings and constraints: Clonal expansion from baseline to week 6 occurred in both CD4+ and CD8+ T cells.

This CDR3 is 12 amino acids long. The germline gives CDR1 PRHDT, CDR2 FYEKMQ (reference sequence). V shed 10 bases and J shed 1 base, with 10 bases lying between them. The sequence was collected from an adult with an advanced solid tumor such as melanoma, head and neck, liver or kidney cancer. The chain combines TRBV13 with TRBJ1-1, with D possibly TRBD1 on 5 matching bases. This sample comprised CD4+ or CD8+ T cells sorted from blood, obtained in a trial of the OX40 agonist ivuxolimab. DNA of the CDR3: TGTGCCACCGGGGCCCAGAACACTGAAGCTTTCTTT. Its translation: CATGAQNTEAFF. Full variable domain (missing parts from reference TRBV13 and TRBJ1-1): AAGVIQSPRHLIKEKRETATLKCYPIPRHDTVYWYQQGPGQDPQFLISFYEKMQSDKGSIPDRFSAQQFSDYHSELNMSSLELGDSALYFCATGAQNTEAFFGQGTRLTVV.